These 21 T cell receptor beta chains originate from one sample sequenced in a study of T cells in Graves' hyperthyroidism and ophthalmopathy. RNA transcripts yielded amplified TCR beta CDR3 regions. HTBI primers drove first-round RT-PCR of the TCR CDR3. One entry per CDR3 protein, called by TCRdb with MiXCR from the multiplex PCR reads. In the table there are around 350,000 distinct CDR3 sequences, 20% to 25% of which are singletons. Sequenced input: blood. These receptors were collected from a man between 50 and 59 years old with Graves' hyperthyroidism.

This clonotype was counted a few times. The chain links TRBV2 to TRBJ2-3; no clear D gene. The germline V gene encodes CDR1 SNHLY and CDR2 FYNNEI. Trimming took 6 bases from V and 2 from J, leaving 18 bases between them. This CDR3 is 16 amino acids long. The CDR3 sequence is CASSLGRIDYTDTQYF. CDR3 sequence (DNA): TGTGCCAGCAGCCTAGGACGGATCGATTACACAGATACGCAGTATTTT.

Only a few counts were recorded for this clonotype. The chain employs TRBV5-6 and TRBJ2-5; possible D gene TRBD1, 6 bases. CDR3 length equals 14 residues. The V end was cut by 4 bases, the J end by 1 base, with 11 bases between. Germline V CDR1 and CDR2: SGHDT, YYEEEE. The CDR3 spells CASSRQESQETQYF. In nucleotides, the CDR3 is TGTGCCAGCAGCCGACAGGAGAGCCAAGAGACCCAGTACTTC. The full variable domain, rest sourced from reference TRBV5-6 and TRBJ2-5, is DAGVTQSPTHLIKTRGQQVTLRCSPKSGHDTVSWYQQALGQGPQFIFQYYEEEERQRGNFPDRFSGHQFPNYSSELNVNALLLGDSALYLCASSRQESQETQYFGPGTRLLVL.

This clonotype was detected only a few times. The chain uses TRBV20-1 and TRBJ2-3; D remains ambiguous. From germline, CDR1 is DFQATT and CDR2 SNEGSKA (reference sequence). V lost 5 bases and J lost 6, with 12 bases in between. This CDR3 contains 12 residues. The CDR3 DNA is TGCAGTGCTTGGGAAGTTGGGGATACGCAGTATTTT. This sequence encodes CSAWEVGDTQYF.

This clonotype was detected many times. V gene TRBV2 combines with J gene TRBJ2-1; D not certain. The CDR3 loop spans 11 amino acids. V was shortened by 5 bases and J by 5 bases, with 4 bases between the two germline ends. Per the germline V gene, CDR1 is SNHLY and CDR2 is FYNNEI. The CDR3 spells CASSQHNEQFF. In DNA form, the CDR3 reads TGTGCCAGCAGTCAACACAATGAGCAGTTCTTC.

The chain recombines TRBV9 with TRBJ1-2; no definite D call. V shed 4 bases and J shed 4 bases, with 14 bases lying between them. CDR3 length equals 14 residues. Germline-derived CDR1 and CDR2 are SGDLS and YYNGEE. The CDR3, as DNA: TGTGCCAGCAGCCCAGACCAACAGATCTATGGCTACACCTTC. This translates into CASSPDQQIYGYTF.

The V gene is TRBV5-1, the J gene TRBJ2-7; possibly TRBD1 or TRBD2 for D (5 bases each). Germline loops: CDR1 SGHRS, CDR2 YFSETQ. CDR3 length: 14 residues. Trimming removed 4 bases at V and 4 bases at J, with 15 bases between. The CDR3 region has the DNA TGCGCCAGCAGCCCACCGGGACGGAATTACGAGCAGTACTTC. Protein product: CASSPPGRNYEQYF.

This chain uses TRBV9 with TRBJ2-1, with 9 bases lining up with TRBD1. From germline, CDR1 is SGDLS and CDR2 YYNGEE. The CDR3 is 16 amino acids. After removal of 0 bases from V and 8 bases from J, the junction contained 9 bases not matched to a gene. CDR3 sequence: CASSVDPGQGSHEQFF. The CDR3 region has the DNA TGTGCCAGCAGCGTAGATCCGGGACAGGGCAGCCATGAGCAGTTCTTC.

This clonotype was seen repeatedly, ten times or more. The V call is TRBV11-2, the J call TRBJ2-7; TRBD2 matches 13 bases. Germline trimming cut 5 bases from V and 3 bases from J; bases unmatched to any gene: 7. The germline CDR1 and CDR2 sequences are SGHAT and FQNNGV. The CDR3 extends over 16 amino acids. In DNA form, the CDR3 reads TGTGCCAGCAGCCGGCAACTAGCGGGAGGGGTCTACGAGCAGTACTTC. Translating gives CASSRQLAGGVYEQYF. Full variable domain (rest looked up from reference TRBV11-2 and TRBJ2-7): EAGVAQSPRYKIIEKRQSVAFWCNPISGHATLYWYQQILGQGPKLLIQFQNNGVVDDSQLPKDRFSAERLKGVDSTLKIQPAKLEDSAVYLCASSRQLAGGVYEQYFGPGTRLTVT.

The rearrangement uses TRBV11-2 and TRBJ2-1, with D unclear. The length of the CDR3 is 15 residues. Trimming took off 4 bases at V and 3 bases at J, with 13 bases between the two ends. CDR1 is SGHAT, CDR2 FQNNGV, per germline. CDR3 loop: CASSSGSIFYNEQFF. The CDR3 DNA reads TGTGCCAGCAGCTCCGGGTCGATTTTCTACAATGAGCAGTTCTTC.

This clonotype was seen a few times. This sequence joins TRBV7-9 and TRBJ2-7; 7 positions match TRBD1. V shed 1 base and J 7 bases; nucleotides not matched to a gene: 7. The length of the CDR3 is 14 residues. Germline V gene data show CDR1 as SEHNR and CDR2 as FQNEAQ (reference sequence). The DNA for the CDR3 is TGTGCCAGCAGCTTAGGGACAGGCCGGGTGGAGCAGTACTTC. Translating it yields CASSLGTGRVEQYF. The full variable domain, in which reference TRBV7-9 and TRBJ2-7 provide the parts outside the CDR3, is DTGVSQNPRHKITKRGQNVTFRCDPISEHNRLYWYRQTLGQGPEFLTYFQNEAQLEKSRLLSDRFSAERPKGSFSTLEIQRTEQGDSAMYLCASSLGTGRVEQYFGPGTRLTVT.

This clonotype showed up just a few times. The chain is built from TRBV7-8 and TRBJ2-3, with TRBD2 matching over 9 bases. Germline CDR1 SGHVS, CDR2 FQNEAQ. V lost 9 bases and J lost 5; bases outside the gene matches: 9. CDR3 size: 14 residues. DNA of the CDR3: TGTGCCAGTCGGCTAGCGGGGATGTTAGATACGCAGTATTTT. It yields the protein CASRLAGMLDTQYF.

V gene TRBV24-1 combines with J gene TRBJ1-5; D might be TRBD1 (6 bases). The V end was cut by 5 bases, the J end by 11 bases, with 27 bases between. Germline V CDR1 and CDR2: KGHDR, SFDVKD. This CDR3 contains 17 residues. The CDR3 region is CATSGTRLGRGSRSQHF. The CDR3 bases are TGTGCCACCAGTGGAACCCGACTGGGCAGGGGAAGTAGGTCCCAGCATTTT.

The CDR3 is CASSFYSAEDTQYF. CDR3 sequence (DNA): TGTGCCAGCAGCTTTTATTCCGCGGAAGATACGCAGTATTTT. The rearrangement uses TRBV7-2 and TRBJ2-3; no reliable D call. CDR1 is SGHTA and CDR2 is FQGNSA in the germline V gene. Trimming left V 3 bases short and J 5 bases short, with 12 bases between. This CDR3 is 14 amino acids long. The full variable domain, its missing parts supplied by reference TRBV7-2 and TRBJ2-3, is GAGVSQSPSNKVTEKGKDVELRCDPISGHTALYWYRQSLGQGLEFLIYFQGNSAPDKSGLPSDRFSAERTGGSVSTLTIQRTQQEDSAVYLCASSFYSAEDTQYFGPGTRLTVL.

This clonotype was observed at least ten times. The rearrangement uses TRBV20-1 and TRBJ2-7; possible D gene TRBD2, 6 bases. CDR1 is DFQATT and CDR2 is SNEGSKA in the germline V gene (reference sequence). There are 13 residues in the CDR3. V lost 7 bases and J lost 1, with 14 bases in between. The chain's CDR3 is CSVTSSGSYEQYF. CDR3 DNA sequence: TGCAGTGTAACGAGTAGCGGATCCTACGAGCAGTACTTC.

This clonotype has a handful of counts. The CDR3 coding sequence is TGTGCCAGCAGTTTTAAACCGGGAGAGGTCTCCGACACTGAAGCTTTCTTT. This translates into CASSFKPGEVSDTEAFF. The chain uses TRBV28 and TRBJ1-1, with D uncertain. CDR1 and CDR2 from the germline V gene are MDHEN and SYDVKM. V was clipped by 3 bases and J by 3 bases, with 20 bases between them. The CDR3 contains 17 residues.

This clonotype was counted many times. The chain joins TRBV2 to TRBJ2-3; D is unclear. The CDR3 is made up of 15 amino acids. Germline CDR1 is SNHLY and CDR2 is FYNNEI. V was pared by 3 bases and J by 2 bases, with 12 bases between. CDR3 bases: TGTGCCAGCAGTGACAGCCTCTCATTCACAGATACGCAGTATTTT. This codes for CASSDSLSFTDTQYF.

The V and J genes are TRBV6-1 and TRBJ2-3; unclear D gene. Looked up from germline, CDR1 is MNHNS and CDR2 is SASEGT. Trimming removed 2 bases at V and 6 bases at J, with 15 bases between. The CDR3 contains 15 residues. The DNA for the CDR3 is TGTGCCAGCAGTGAATTGAGAGTAGCCCCGGATACGCAGTATTTT. Encoded protein: CASSELRVAPDTQYF.

This clonotype was seen ten or more times. The gene calls are TRBV12-3 or TRBV12-4 and TRBJ2-5, with TRBD2 as a possible D gene (6 bases). Trimming left V 5 bases short and J 5 bases short, with 9 bases between. CDR3 length: 12 residues. Written as DNA, the CDR3 is TGTGCCAGCAGTCCACGGGGGGAGACCCAGTACTTC. It codes for CASSPRGETQYF.

This chain joins TRBV9 and TRBJ1-5; D may be TRBD1 (5 bases). Germline V gene sequence: CDR1 SGDLS, CDR2 YYNGEE. The CDR3 spans 16 residues. The V end lost 3 bases, the J end lost 0 bases, and 13 bases lay between the germline ends. The CDR3 protein is CASSAGGGDSNQPQHF. CDR3 nucleotides: TGTGCCAGCAGCGCGGGGGGGGGGGATAGCAATCAGCCCCAGCATTTT.

V usage is TRBV2 and J usage is TRBJ2-1; 8 nucleotides line up with TRBD2. The CDR3 extends over 15 amino acids. With 6 bases clipped from V and 6 bases from J, the junction kept 10 bases outside the gene matches. From germline, CDR1 is SNHLY and CDR2 FYNNEI. The CDR3 is CASSATSADGNEQFF. Here the CDR3 DNA reads TGTGCCAGCAGCGCGACTAGCGCCGATGGCAATGAGCAGTTCTTC.

This rearrangement joins TRBV7-8 to TRBJ1-5; TRBD1 might be the D (6 bases). This CDR3 region has 13 residues. V gave up 5 bases and J gave up 6 bases, with 11 bases separating them. Germline V CDR1 and CDR2: SGHVS, FQNEAQ. CDR3 in DNA: TGTGCCAGCAGCCCACAACAGGGTCAGCCCCAGCATTTT. Translating it yields CASSPQQGQPQHF.